These 2 T cell receptor beta chains originate from one sample sequenced in a study of cytomegalovirus exposure and HLA in healthy donors. The PCR had 60 Vbeta and 13 Jbeta primers. Clones were sequenced by immunoSEQ multiplex PCR, and TCRdb holds only the in-frame ones, with some missing. The data show some 110,000 clones, less than 80% seen once. The sequenced material came from PBMCs. The receptors stem from a woman aged 45-59 years in good health and CMV-seropositive.

The chain employs TRBV7-6 and TRBJ2-7, with TRBD1 matching over 9 bases. The CDR3 is 16 amino acids. Trimming removed 3 bases from V and 2 bases from J; junction bases left unmatched: 8. The germline CDR1 and CDR2 sequences are SGHVS and FNYEAQ. This CDR3 is CASSFMGQGMTYEQYF. CDR3 nucleotide sequence: TGTGCCAGCAGCTTTATGGGACAGGGTATGACCTACGAGCAGTACTTC.

The chain employs TRBV7-3 and TRBJ2-2; D gene ambiguous. Germline CDR1 and CDR2: SGHTA and FQGTGA. The V end lost 5 bases, the J end lost 6 bases, and 13 bases lay between the germline ends. This CDR3 has 14 amino acids. The CDR3 loop reads CASSPSVVAGELFF. The CDR3 DNA sequence: TGTGCCAGCAGCCCCTCGGTAGTTGCCGGGGAGCTGTTTTTT.